This TCR beta chain is from a study of T cell repertoires in cytomegalovirus infection. The wider study: A matching HLA type, together with CMV infection, was signaled by public TCR beta signatures. General study findings and limits: People with CMV and the relevant HLA were identified by cumulative public TCR beta family frequency. There were HLA-C-restricted CMV-specific TCR beta clonotypes dominating the ex vivo response.

As concerns this clonotype: Antigen specificity is unknown.

TCRdb reprocessed the reads via MiXCR and lists one record per CDR3 protein. In the table there are 740,000 or so distinct CDR3 sequences, less than 40% of which are singletons. Germline assignment: CDR1 LNHDA and CDR2 SQIVND (reference sequence). Trimming shortened V by 0 bases and J by 6 bases, and 12 bases separated the two germline ends. The CDR3 runs 15 residues. The TCR was taken from a human donor in good health (CMV status not recorded). Some clones in this sample may be carry-over from other donors' samples. The sequenced material came from PBMCs. This chain uses TRBV19 with TRBJ1-5; D is ambiguous. Here the CDR3 reads CASSIEGSRPQPQHF. The CDR3 bases are TGTGCCAGTAGTATAGAAGGGTCGAGGCCTCAGCCCCAGCATTTT.